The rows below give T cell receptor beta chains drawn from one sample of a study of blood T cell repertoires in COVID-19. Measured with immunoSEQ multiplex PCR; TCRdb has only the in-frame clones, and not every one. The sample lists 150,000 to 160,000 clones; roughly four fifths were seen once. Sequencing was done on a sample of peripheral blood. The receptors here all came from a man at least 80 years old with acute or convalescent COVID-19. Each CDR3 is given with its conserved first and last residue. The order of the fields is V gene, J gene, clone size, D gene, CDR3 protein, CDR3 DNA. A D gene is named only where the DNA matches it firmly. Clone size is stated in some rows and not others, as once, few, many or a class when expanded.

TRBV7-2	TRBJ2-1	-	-	CASSFDRGEQFF	TGTGCCAGCAGCTTCGACCGGGGTGAGCAGTTCTTC
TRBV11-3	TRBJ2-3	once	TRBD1	CASSPGQGVITDTQYF	TGTGCCAGCAGCCCAGGACAGGGGGTGATCACAGATACGCAGTATTTT
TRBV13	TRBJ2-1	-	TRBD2	CASSFRASGGPPVREQFF	TGTGCCAGCAGCTTCCGGGCTAGCGGGGGCCCACCTGTACGTGAGCAGTTCTTC
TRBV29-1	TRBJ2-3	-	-	CSVVQGADTQYF	TGCAGCGTTGTGCAGGGTGCAGATACGCAGTATTTT
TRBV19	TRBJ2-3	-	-	CASSIGQSDTQYF	TGTGCCAGTAGTATCGGACAGTCGGATACGCAGTATTTT
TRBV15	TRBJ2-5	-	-	CATSRDGRGGETQYF	TGTGCCACCAGCAGAGATGGGAGGGGGGGAGAGACCCAGTACTTC
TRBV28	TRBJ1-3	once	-	CASSLSLANGNTIYF	TGTGCCAGCAGTTTATCCTTGGCAAATGGAAACACCATATATTTT
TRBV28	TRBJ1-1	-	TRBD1	CATVGQGIAEAFF	TGTGCCACCGTTGGACAGGGGATTGCTGAAGCTTTCTTT
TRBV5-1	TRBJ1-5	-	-	CASSLAGGLGQPQHF	TGCGCCAGCAGCTTGGCCGGCGGGCTGGGTCAGCCCCAGCATTTT
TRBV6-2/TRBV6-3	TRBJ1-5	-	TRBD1	CASSYPGQGNQPQHF	TGTGCCAGCAGTTACCCCGGACAGGGCAATCAGCCCCAGCATTTT
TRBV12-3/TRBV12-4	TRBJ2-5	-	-	CASSASLMETQYF	TGTGCCAGCAGCGCTAGTTTAATGGAGACCCAGTACTTC
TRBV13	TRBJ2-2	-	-	CASSFQQGHGELFF	TGTGCCAGCAGCTTTCAACAGGGCCACGGGGAGCTGTTTTTT
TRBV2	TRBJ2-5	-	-	CASSDGAETQYF	TGTGCCAGCAGTGATGGTGCGGAGACCCAGTACTTC
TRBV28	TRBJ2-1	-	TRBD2	CASISNSGGTYNEQFF	TGTGCCAGCATTTCAAATAGCGGGGGGACCTACAATGAGCAGTTCTTC
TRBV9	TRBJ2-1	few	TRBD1	CASSPSGTGVYNEQFF	TGTGCCAGCAGCCCTTCCGGGACAGGGGTCTACAATGAGCAGTTCTTC
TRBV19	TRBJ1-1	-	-	CASSIPLGSLNTEAFF	TGTGCCAGTAGTATACCCCTAGGGAGCCTGAACACTGAAGCTTTCTTT
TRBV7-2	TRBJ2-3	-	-	CASSLVQASQGTDTQYF	TGTGCCAGCAGCTTAGTGCAGGCCTCACAGGGCACAGATACGCAGTATTTT
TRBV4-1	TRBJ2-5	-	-	CASSQEGLVAETQYF	TGCGCCAGCAGCCAAGAAGGTCTAGTGGCGGAGACCCAGTACTTC
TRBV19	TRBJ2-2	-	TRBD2	CASTAGGNTGELFF	TGTGCCAGTACGGCGGGGGGTAACACCGGGGAGCTGTTTTTT
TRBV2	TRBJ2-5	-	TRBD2	CASSAPSGGGETQYF	TGTGCCAGCAGTGCTCCTAGCGGGGGGGGTGAGACCCAGTACTTC
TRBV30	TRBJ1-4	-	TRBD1	CASTRTGGLEKLFF	TGTGCCTCTACTCGGACAGGGGGCTTAGAAAAACTGTTTTTT
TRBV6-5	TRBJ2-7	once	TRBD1	CASNPTGSYEQYF	TGTGCCAGCAATCCGACAGGGTCCTACGAGCAGTACTTC
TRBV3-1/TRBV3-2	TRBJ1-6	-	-	CASSLRGGFINSPLHF	TGTGCCAGCAGCCTTAGGGGGGGCTTTATTAATTCACCCCTCCACTTT
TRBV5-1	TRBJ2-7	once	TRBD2	CASSLGGPGTRTYEQYF	TGCGCCAGCAGCTTGGGGGGTCCCGGGACTAGAACCTACGAGCAGTACTTC
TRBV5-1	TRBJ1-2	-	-	CASSDDGSYGYTF	TGCGCCAGCAGCGATGACGGGAGCTATGGCTACACCTTC
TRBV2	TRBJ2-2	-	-	CASSDKAGPGELFF	TGTGCCAGCAGTGATAAAGCAGGGCCGGGGGAGCTGTTTTTT
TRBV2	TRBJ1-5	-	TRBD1	CASSETGNSNQPQHF	TGTGCCAGCAGTGAGACAGGGAATAGCAATCAGCCCCAGCATTTT
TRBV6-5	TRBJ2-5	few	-	CASKQGQETQYF	TGTGCCAGCAAACAGGGTCAAGAGACCCAGTACTTC
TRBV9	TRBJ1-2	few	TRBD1	CASSPWGQGALGYTF	TGTGCCAGCAGTCCCTGGGGACAGGGGGCTCTTGGCTACACCTTC
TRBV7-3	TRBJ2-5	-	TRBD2	CASSPRLAGGRQETQYF	TGTGCCAGCAGCCCCCGGCTTGCGGGGGGACGACAAGAGACCCAGTACTTC
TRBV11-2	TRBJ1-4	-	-	CASSLFRVNNEKLFF	TGTGCCAGCAGCTTATTCCGGGTTAATAATGAAAAACTGTTTTTT
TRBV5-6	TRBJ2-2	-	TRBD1	CASSLGGQLTGELFF	TGTGCCAGCAGCTTGGGGGGACAGCTTACCGGGGAGCTGTTTTTT
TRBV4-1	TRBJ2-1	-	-	CASSQDPGLSSYNEQFF	TGCGCCAGCAGCCAAGATCCAGGGTTGAGCTCCTACAATGAGCAGTTCTTC
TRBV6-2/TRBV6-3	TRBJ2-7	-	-	CASSYGQITYEQYF	TGTGCCAGCAGTTATGGACAGATTACCTACGAGCAGTACTTC
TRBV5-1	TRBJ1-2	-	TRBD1	CASSLDRGNYGYTF	TGCGCCAGCAGCCTGGACAGGGGTAACTATGGCTACACCTTC
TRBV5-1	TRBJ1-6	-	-	CASSEQGDSPLHF	TGCGCCAGCAGCGAACAGGGAGACTCACCCCTCCACTTT
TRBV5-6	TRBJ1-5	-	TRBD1	CASSSKGGQGGQPQHF	TGTGCCAGCAGCTCAAAAGGGGGACAGGGAGGTCAGCCCCAGCATTTT
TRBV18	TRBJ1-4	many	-	CASSPEAGSNEKLFF	TGTGCCAGCTCACCGGAAGCGGGTTCTAATGAAAAACTGTTTTTT
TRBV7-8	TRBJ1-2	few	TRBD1	CASSPGQGGLGSNYGYTF	TGTGCCAGCAGCCCCGGACAGGGGGGATTAGGGAGTAACTATGGCTACACCTTC
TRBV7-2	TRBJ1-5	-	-	CASSLQGRGAQPQHF	TGTGCCAGCAGCTTACAGGGGAGGGGGGCTCAGCCCCAGCATTTT
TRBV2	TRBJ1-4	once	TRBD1	CASSERGTGGKLFF	TGTGCCAGCAGTGAAAGAGGGACAGGGGGAAAACTGTTTTTT
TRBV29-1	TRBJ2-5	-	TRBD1	CSTRQGAWETQYF	TGCAGCACACGACAGGGGGCCTGGGAGACCCAGTACTTC
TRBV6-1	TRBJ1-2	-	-	CASSEKAVANYGYTF	TGTGCCAGCAGTGAAAAGGCGGTTGCTAACTATGGCTACACCTTC
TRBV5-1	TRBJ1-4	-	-	CASRRDRPTNEKLFF	TGCGCCAGCAGGCGGGACCGACCAACTAATGAAAAACTGTTTTTT
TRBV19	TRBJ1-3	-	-	CASSRLDTSGNTIYF	TGTGCCAGTAGTAGACTGGACACCTCTGGAAACACCATATATTTT
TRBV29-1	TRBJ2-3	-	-	CSVEWRGYTQYF	TGCAGCGTTGAGTGGCGGGGCTATACGCAGTATTTT
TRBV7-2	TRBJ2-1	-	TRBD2	CASSLDGGARYNEQFF	TGTGCCAGCAGCTTAGACGGGGGGGCAAGATACAATGAGCAGTTCTTC
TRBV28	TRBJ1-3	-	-	CASSSGGSGNTIYF	TGTGCCAGCAGTTCCGGGGGGTCTGGAAACACCATATATTTT
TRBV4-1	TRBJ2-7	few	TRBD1	CASSHVQGAADEQYF	TGCGCCAGCAGCCACGTACAGGGGGCTGCTGACGAGCAGTACTTC
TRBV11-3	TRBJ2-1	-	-	CASSLSGTYNEQFF	TGTGCCAGCAGCTTGTCAGGTACATACAATGAGCAGTTCTTC